The 25 T cell receptor beta chains below all came from one sample that was sequenced in a study of human T cells and chemical hapten exposure. TCRdb reanalysed the RACE reads using MiXCR and keeps one entry per CDR3 protein. The repertoire consists of tens of thousands of distinct CDR3 sequences, with 10% occurring once and the leading ten covering around 7%. Documented time point: patch test 2, 6 weeks after DPC sensitization. Treatment indicated: therapeutic diphenylcyclopropenone sensitization with weekly scalp DPC. This specimen consisted of whole blood, obtained in connection with sensitization to the hapten diphenylcyclopropenone (DPC). Receptors originate from a woman aged 50 to 60 with alopecia areata. Some clones in this sample may be carry-over from other donors' samples.

V usage is TRBV12-5 and J usage is TRBJ2-7; D is possibly TRBD2 (6 bases). Trimming left V 2 bases short and J 4 bases short, with 9 bases between. CDR3 length: 13 amino acids. CDR1 is LGHNT and CDR2 is FRNRAP in the germline V gene. The CDR3 sequence: CASGLTGDYEQYF. DNA for the CDR3: TGTGCTAGTGGTTTGACGGGGGATTACGAGCAGTACTTC.

This clonotype was counted at least ten times. The gene calls are TRBV30 and TRBJ2-1; D is undetermined. Trimming took 3 bases from V and 6 from J, leaving 12 bases between them. Germline V CDR1 and CDR2: GTSNPN, SVGIG (reference sequence). The CDR3 loop spans 13 amino acids. DNA of the CDR3: TGTGCCTGGAGGGCTGCGGCTTCCAATGAGCAGTTCTTC. Encoded protein: CAWRAAASNEQFF. The full variable domain, rest sourced from reference TRBV30 and TRBJ2-1, is SQTIHQWPATLVQPVGSPLSLECTVEGTSNPNLYWYRQAAGRGLQLLFYSVGIGQISSEVPQNLSASRPQDRQFILSSKKLLLSDSGFYLCAWRAAASNEQFFGPGTRLTVL.

A few counts support this clonotype. V and J are TRBV29-1 and TRBJ2-3, with TRBD2 matching over 11 bases. Germline V gives CDR1 SQVTM, CDR2 ANQGSEA. Losses at the gene ends were 4 bases for V and 3 bases for J; bases not matched to a gene: 6. This CDR3 contains 15 residues. CDR3 region: CSVGPSGRTTDTQYF. DNA for the CDR3: TGCAGCGTTGGGCCTAGCGGGAGGACGACAGATACGCAGTATTTT.

This clonotype was counted many times. This sequence joins TRBV7-9 and TRBJ2-1; 7 nucleotides align to TRBD1. CDR1 SEHNR and CDR2 FQNEAQ come from the germline V gene (reference sequence). The ends lost 3 bases at V and 0 bases at J; junction bases unmatched: 5. The CDR3 length is 16 residues. CDR3 sequence: CASSFSTGSSYNEQFF. Here the CDR3 DNA reads TGTGCCAGCAGCTTTTCGACAGGGAGCTCCTACAATGAGCAGTTCTTC.

This clonotype has a count of ten or more. The rearrangement uses TRBV7-2 and TRBJ2-5, with 7 nucleotides matching TRBD2. The CDR3 length is 16 residues. Unmatched junction bases numbered 10, after V lost 5 bases and J lost 1 base. The germline gives CDR1 SGHTA, CDR2 FQGNSA. This CDR3 is CASSRRLATAQETQYF. CDR3 nucleotide sequence: TGTGCCAGCAGCCGAAGACTAGCCACCGCCCAAGAGACCCAGTACTTC. Filled out from reference TRBV7-2 and TRBJ2-5, the complete variable domain reads GAGVSQSPSNKVTEKGKDVELRCDPISGHTALYWYRQSLGQGLEFLIYFQGNSAPDKSGLPSDRFSAERTGGSVSTLTIQRTQQEDSAVYLCASSRRLATAQETQYFGPGTRLLVL.

This rearrangement joins TRBV6-2 or TRBV6-3 to TRBJ2-2; D unclear. CDR1 and CDR2 from the germline V gene are MNHEY and SVGEGT. This CDR3 has 11 residues. Trimming cost V 10 bases and J 6 bases, with 9 bases left between them. CDR3 protein: CATKVAGELFF. Here the CDR3 DNA reads TGTGCCACCAAAGTTGCCGGGGAGCTGTTTTTT.

Concerning this clonotype itself: Being one base from a much bigger clone, this may be a read error. J is TRBJ1-1 and V is TRBV29-1; D is unclear. The CDR3 length is 14 residues. Germline V CDR1 and CDR2: SQVTM, ANQGSEA. CDR3 sequence: CSVSSPLGNTKAFF. DNA for the CDR3: TGCAGCGTGAGTAGCCCACTGGGGAACACTAAAGCTTTCTTT. The whole variable domain, filled in from reference TRBV29-1 and TRBJ1-1, reads SAVISQKPSRDICQRGTSLTIQCQVDSQVTMMFWYRQQPGQSLTLIATANQGSEATYESGFVIDKFPISRPNLTFSTLTVSNMSPEDSSIYLCSVSSPLGNTKAFFGQGTRLTVV.

This clonotype was seen ten or more times. The chain links TRBV3-1 to TRBJ2-7, with D perhaps TRBD1 (6 bases). V was trimmed by 1 base and J by 2 bases, leaving 12 bases between them. Germline values: CDR1 LGHDT, CDR2 YNNKEL (reference sequence). The CDR3 spans 15 residues. The CDR3 bases are TGTGCCAGCAGCCAAGGGGGGCGTCCTCCCTACGAGCAGTACTTC. Its translation is CASSQGGRPPYEQYF.

This clonotype was observed many times. The chain employs TRBV7-9 and TRBJ2-5, with a possible D match to TRBD2 (6 bases). The CDR3 loop spans 15 amino acids. CDR1 is SEHNR, CDR2 FQNEAQ, per germline (reference sequence). V was trimmed by 0 bases and J by 4 bases, leaving 12 bases between them. The CDR3 DNA is TGTGCCAGCAGCTTAGCGCTTGGAGGGGCAGAGACCCAGTACTTC. It translates to CASSLALGGAETQYF.

The chain recombines TRBV2 with TRBJ2-7; unclear D gene. V lost 6 bases to trimming and J lost 9 bases, with 9 bases between them. CDR1 is SNHLY, CDR2 FYNNEI, per germline. CDR3 length equals 10 residues. This chain's CDR3 is CASRVLGQYF. DNA for the CDR3: TGTGCCAGCAGAGTCTTAGGGCAGTACTTC.

This clonotype was detected only a few times. The CDR3 DNA follows: TGTGCCATCAGCACCGGAACTAGCGGTATCGAGCAGTACTTC. This translates into CAISTGTSGIEQYF. J is TRBJ2-7 and V is TRBV10-3; 8 nucleotides align to TRBD2. The germline V gene encodes CDR1 ENHRY and CDR2 SYGVKD. V trimming: 6 bases; J trimming: 6 bases; junction bases outside the gene matches: 10. The CDR3 has 14 amino acids.

V and J are TRBV9 and TRBJ2-1; no reliable D call. The CDR3 covers 15 residues. CDR1 SGDLS and CDR2 YYNGEE come from the germline V gene. V shed 4 bases and J shed 0 bases, with 11 bases lying between them. The CDR3 bases are TGTGCCAGCAGCAACCCAAGGCGCTCCTACAATGAGCAGTTCTTC. It is translated as CASSNPRRSYNEQFF.

This clonotype was observed at least ten times. The chain links TRBV12-5 to TRBJ1-5, with TRBD1 identical over 8 bases. The junction had 0 bases not matched to a gene; V was cut back by 1 base and J by 4 bases. Germline V CDR1 and CDR2: LGHNT, FRNRAP. CDR3 length: 14 amino acids. The CDR3: CASGLGQGNQPQHF. CDR3 coding DNA: TGTGCTAGTGGTTTGGGACAGGGGAATCAGCCCCAGCATTTT.

This clonotype has ten or more counts. The rearrangement joins TRBV18 to TRBJ2-3, with TRBD2 matching 13 bases. CDR1 KGHSH and CDR2 LQKENI come from the germline V gene. The CDR3 length is 17 residues. With V trimmed by 2 bases and J by 0 bases, 2 bases remained unmatched. The CDR3, as DNA: TGTGCCAGCTCACCAACTAGCGGGAGGGCTAGCACAGATACGCAGTATTTT. Translation: CASSPTSGRASTDTQYF. The full variable domain, completed using reference TRBV18 and TRBJ2-3, is NAGVMQNPRHLVRRRGQEARLRCSPMKGHSHVYWYRQLPEEGLKFMVYLQKENIIDESGMPKERFSAEFPKEGPSILRIQQVVRGDSAAYFCASSPTSGRASTDTQYFGPGTRLTVL.

Many counts were recorded for this clonotype. V is TRBV11-2 and J is TRBJ2-3; D is undetermined. The germline V and J ends were trimmed by 5 bases and 1 base, with 10 bases remaining between them. Germline lookup yields CDR1 SGHAT and CDR2 FQNNGV. This CDR3 region has 14 residues. The CDR3 DNA reads as TGTGCCAGCAGCGAAGGACCCGGCACAGATACGCAGTATTTT. This sequence encodes CASSEGPGTDTQYF.

The rearrangement joins TRBV11-1 to TRBJ2-2; D is unresolved. There are 14 residues in the CDR3. Trimming took 5 bases from V and 6 from J, leaving 13 bases between them. CDR1 is SGHAT, CDR2 FQDESV, per germline (reference sequence). The DNA of the CDR3 is TGTGCCAGCAGCCTTAATTTTGGCGCCGGGGAGCTGTTTTTT. Protein product: CASSLNFGAGELFF.

DNA of the CDR3: TGCGCCAGCAGCTTGCGGACAGGGGAACTCACCGGGGAGCTGTTTTTT. This gives the protein CASSLRTGELTGELFF. The chain carries TRBV5-1 and TRBJ2-2, with TRBD1 matching 9 bases. This CDR3 has 16 amino acids. Germline-derived CDR1 and CDR2 are SGHRS and YFSETQ. V gave up 1 base and J gave up 4 bases; unmatched junction bases: 5. The full variable domain, in which reference TRBV5-1 and TRBJ2-2 provide the parts outside the CDR3, is KAGVTQTPRYLIKTRGQQVTLSCSPISGHRSVSWYQQTPGQGLQFLFEYFSETQRNKGNFPGRFSGRQFSNSRSEMNVSTLELGDSALYLCASSLRTGELTGELFFGEGSRLTVL.

This clonotype was found a few times. The rearrangement uses TRBV27 and TRBJ2-7, with D perhaps TRBD1 or TRBD2 (6 bases each). The CDR3 loop spans 15 amino acids. Germline V gene sequence: CDR1 MNHEY, CDR2 SMNVEV (reference sequence). The germline V and J ends were trimmed by 1 base and 7 bases, with 17 bases remaining between them. The CDR3 loop reads CASSLYGGEFSEQYF. CDR3 coding DNA: TGTGCCAGCAGTTTATACGGGGGCGAATTCTCGGAGCAGTACTTC.

This clonotype occurred many times. J is TRBJ1-5 and V is TRBV19; the match to TRBD1 covers 8 bases. CDR1 is LNHDA, CDR2 SQIVND, per germline (reference sequence). V lost 6 bases to trimming and J lost 1 base; unmatched junction nucleotides: 5. This CDR3 is 15 amino acids long. This chain's CDR3 is CASRQGAWSNQPQHF. CDR3 in DNA: TGTGCCAGTAGGCAGGGGGCCTGGAGCAATCAGCCCCAGCATTTT.

In this sample, this clonotype turned up a few times. This rearrangement joins TRBV10-1 to TRBJ1-6, with D possibly matching TRBD1 (5 bases). This CDR3 contains 13 residues. Trimming removed 5 bases from V and 8 bases from J, with 10 bases in between. The germline CDR1 and CDR2 sequences are WNHNN and SYGVQD (reference sequence). CDR3 protein: CASSIGRDSPLHF. CDR3 DNA: TGCGCCAGCAGTATCGGCAGGGATTCACCCCTCCACTTT.

The sample holds a few counts of this clonotype. J is TRBJ1-3 and V is TRBV2; D is unresolved. Trimming pared 4 bases from V and 3 bases from J, leaving 16 bases between. Germline V gene sequence: CDR1 SNHLY, CDR2 FYNNEI. The CDR3 runs 16 residues. Written as DNA, the CDR3 is TGTGCCAGCAGTGGCTACCTAGGTTCGGGTGGAAACACCATATATTTT. Translated: CASSGYLGSGGNTIYF. Combining the CDR3 with reference TRBV2 and TRBJ1-3 gives the whole variable domain EPEVTQTPSHQVTQMGQEVILRCVPISNHLYFYWYRQILGQKVEFLVSFYNNEISEKSEIFDDQFSVERPDGSNFTLKIRSTKLEDSAMYFCASSGYLGSGGNTIYFGEGSWLTVV.

In this sample, this clonotype turned up many times. The chain is built from TRBV5-6 and TRBJ2-5; possibly TRBD2 for D (5 bases). This CDR3 has 14 residues. Looked up from germline, CDR1 is SGHDT and CDR2 is YYEEEE. The V and J ends lost 2 bases and 1 base respectively, with 9 bases between them. The CDR3 nucleotides read TGTGCCAGCAGCTTACTAGGAACCCAAGAGACCCAGTACTTC. Protein: CASSLLGTQETQYF.

This clonotype was found a few times. This sequence joins TRBV29-1 and TRBJ1-2; D unclear. The CDR3 consists of 14 residues. V was pared by 0 bases and J by 4 bases, with 12 bases between. Germline values: CDR1 SQVTM, CDR2 ANQGSEA. The CDR3 loop is CSVEDERESYGYTF. Here the CDR3 DNA reads TGCAGCGTTGAAGATGAGCGTGAAAGCTATGGCTACACCTTC.

This chain uses TRBV6-6 with TRBJ1-5; D is unclear. Germline V lookup: CDR1 MNHNY, CDR2 SVGAGI (reference sequence). The CDR3 sequence is 14 residues long. V dropped 6 bases and J dropped 0 bases, with 9 bases sitting between them. The CDR3 spells CASSSAGSNQPQHF. For the CDR3, the DNA is TGTGCCAGCAGCTCGGCAGGTAGCAATCAGCCCCAGCATTTT.

This clonotype appeared many times. The CDR3 protein is CATVKGGNTEAFF. The DNA of the CDR3 is TGTGCCACCGTCAAGGGCGGGAACACTGAAGCTTTCTTT. The rearrangement joins TRBV2 to TRBJ1-1; D remains ambiguous. CDR3 length: 13 residues. The V gene's germline CDR1 is SNHLY and CDR2 FYNNEI. V was trimmed by 10 bases and J by 1 base, leaving 13 bases between them.